This T cell receptor beta chain was captured in a study of Graves' ophthalmopathy and Graves' hyperthyroidism. Study details: Hyperthyroidism was considered stable when no ophthalmopathy appeared within 18 months of follow-up.

The TCR beta CDR3 regions underwent amplification from RNA transcripts. Scientists carried out first-round RT-PCR using HTBI primers and then a second-round multiplex PCR. TCRdb re-called the multiplex PCR reads with MiXCR, one entry per CDR3 protein. The sample yields around 1,000,000 distinct CDR3 sequences, roughly two fifths seen once. Study observations and caveats: It was with 65% to 71% sensitivity and approximately 72% specificity that the model predicted ophthalmopathy progression. Detected in blood as well were most expanded thyroid clonotypes with frequency above 0.001.

Ages of hyperthyroidism patients ran from 18 to 65, and their diagnoses were new, under 2 months' duration. Germline V lookup: CDR1 MNHEY, CDR2 SVGAGI. Trimming left V 7 bases short and J 2 bases short, with 14 bases between. The CDR3 length is 15 residues. This clonotype came up many times. Its matching antigen is unknown. The source material was peripheral blood or thyroid tissue (not recorded which). The sequence derives from an adult man with Graves' hyperthyroidism. The chain combines TRBV6-5 with TRBJ2-2; D perhaps matches TRBD1 (6 bases). In DNA form, the CDR3 reads TGTGCCAGCACGAAAGGACAGCCTAACACCGGGGAGCTGTTTTTT. Its translation is CASTKGQPNTGELFF.